These 3 T cell receptor beta chains came from one sample sequenced in a study of identical twins (dated by TCRdb to about 2016). The library was prepared using 5' RACE. Sequencing instrument: Illumina HiSeq 2000. Using fastp trimming at Q25 and MiXCR clonotype assembly, TCRdb reanalyzed the public sequencing data and kept in-frame beta chains. Each record represents a unique CDR3 protein, reported with the most common genes and DNA among its rows. The sample data list hundreds of thousands of distinct CDR3 sequences, and about 20% of these were observed just once. Jointly, the top ten make up 4% to 5.5% of the sample. The same specimen was also included in a second study, on T cells expressing NK-cell markers.

Sequenced material: PBMCs. All receptors come from a woman aged 18-29 years in good health.

The V and J genes are TRBV10-3 and TRBJ2-7; 10 bases line up with TRBD1. There are 14 residues in the CDR3. The V gene's germline CDR1 is ENHRY and CDR2 SYGVKD. Germline trimming cut 7 bases from V and 1 base from J; bases unmatched to any gene: 4. The CDR3 sequence: CAIKPGQGSYEQYF. The DNA for the CDR3 is TGTGCCATCAAGCCGGGACAGGGGTCCTACGAGCAGTACTTC.

This clonotype has only a few counts. This chain joins TRBV9 and TRBJ2-7; D unresolved. Germline CDR1 is SGDLS and CDR2 is YYNGEE. The CDR3 is 15 amino acids. V shed 3 bases and J shed 3 bases, with 16 bases lying between them. The CDR3 bases are TGTGCCAGCAGCGGCGAACAGAATCCAAACTACGAGCAGTACTTC. This translates into CASSGEQNPNYEQYF.

The genes are TRBV7-6 and TRBJ2-7; no firm D call. The length of the CDR3 is 15 residues. Per the germline V gene, CDR1 is SGHVS and CDR2 is FNYEAQ. V was cut by 3 bases and J by 0 bases, with 12 bases left in between. The CDR3 bases are TGTGCCAGCAGCTTCGGTTTTGAGAGCTCCTACGAGCAGTACTTC. It encodes CASSFGFESSYEQYF.